The 22 T cell receptor beta chains presented below share a single source sample, sequenced in a study of blood T cell repertoires in COVID-19. Method: immunoSEQ multiplex PCR; TCRdb's copy keeps in-frame clones and lacks some. The sample lists a few hundred thousand clones; 70% to 90% were seen once. Sequences were obtained from PBMCs or T cells enriched from blood (not recorded which). The receptors come from a man in his forties or fifties who had recovered from COVID-19.

This chain links TRBV11-2 with TRBJ1-5, with a weak D call TRBD1 (6 bases). The CDR3 is made up of 15 amino acids. Germline V CDR1 and CDR2: SGHAT, FQNNGV. V lost 0 bases to trimming and J lost 7 bases, with 13 bases between them. CDR3 protein: CASSLDRTGRQPQHF. The CDR3 coding sequence is TGTGCCAGCAGCTTAGATCGAACAGGGAGACAGCCCCAGCATTTT.

V usage is TRBV27 and J usage is TRBJ1-5; 9 bases map to TRBD1. The germline CDR1 and CDR2 sequences are MNHEY and SMNVEV (reference sequence). The length of the CDR3 is 21 residues. The ends lost 2 bases at V and 0 bases at J; junction bases unmatched: 17. The DNA of the CDR3 is TGTGCCAGCAGTTTACGAGGTGTGGGGGGGACAGGGACTTATAGCAATCAGCCCCAGCATTTT. Residues: CASSLRGVGGTGTYSNQPQHF.

The rearrangement joins TRBV7-8 to TRBJ2-7; a weak D match, TRBD2 (6 bases). V was cut by 6 bases and J by 1 base, with 10 bases left in between. Germline V CDR1 and CDR2: SGHVS, FQNEAQ. The CDR3 loop spans 13 amino acids. The DNA for the CDR3 is TGTGCCAGCAGAGCGGGCGTGTCCTACGAGCAGTACTTC. Translating it yields CASRAGVSYEQYF.

The rearrangement links TRBV7-9 to TRBJ2-1; D not resolved. The germline V gene has CDR1 SEHNR and CDR2 FQNEAQ (reference sequence). V shed 8 bases and J shed 4 bases, with 12 bases lying between them. CDR3 length equals 13 residues. This chain's CDR3 is CASVRGEYNEQFF. CDR3 DNA sequence: TGTGCCAGCGTCCGAGGAGAGTACAATGAGCAGTTCTTC.

The CDR3 region is CASSPSAGGNQPQHF. CDR3 in DNA: TGTGCCAGCTCACCATCAGCAGGGGGCAATCAGCCCCAGCATTTT. J is TRBJ1-5 and V is TRBV18; the D gene is possibly TRBD1 (6 bases). V was cut by 2 bases and J by 2 bases, with 10 bases left in between. This CDR3 is built from 15 residues. The germline V gene has CDR1 KGHSH and CDR2 LQKENI. The full variable domain, with the rest looked up from reference TRBV18 and TRBJ1-5, is NAGVMQNPRHLVRRRGQEARLRCSPMKGHSHVYWYRQLPEEGLKFMVYLQKENIIDESGMPKERFSAEFPKEGPSILRIQQVVRGDSAAYFCASSPSAGGNQPQHFGDGTRLSIL.

The chain carries TRBV29-1 and TRBJ1-2; D perhaps matches TRBD1 (6 bases). V lost 4 bases, J lost 2 bases, and 8 bases lay in between. Germline V gene lookup returns CDR1 SQVTM and CDR2 ANQGSEA. The CDR3 runs 12 residues. The CDR3 protein is CSVGQDNYGYTF. The CDR3 coding sequence is TGCAGCGTTGGACAGGACAACTATGGCTACACCTTC.

As DNA, the CDR3 is TGCAGCGTTGGCGGGAGAATCGATCCCTACGAGCAGTACTTC. This codes for CSVGGRIDPYEQYF. The chain recombines TRBV29-1 with TRBJ2-7; 7 bases map to TRBD2. There are 14 residues in the CDR3. The J segment lost 2 bases and the V segment lost 4 bases, leaving 8 bases of the junction unmatched. Per germline, CDR1 SQVTM and CDR2 ANQGSEA.

The V gene is TRBV19, the J gene TRBJ1-1; D not resolved. CDR1 is LNHDA and CDR2 is SQIVND in the germline V gene (reference sequence). V gave up 3 bases and J gave up 4 bases, with 6 bases separating them. The CDR3 is made up of 12 amino acids. The CDR3 is CASSIEGTEAFF. CDR3 DNA sequence: TGTGCCAGTAGTATTGAGGGCACTGAAGCTTTCTTT.

The V call is TRBV28, the J call TRBJ1-2, with D tentatively TRBD1 (5 bases). This CDR3 is 13 amino acids long. Germline V gene data show CDR1 as MDHEN and CDR2 as SYDVKM. V lost 7 bases, J lost 4 bases, and 13 bases lay in between. The CDR3: CASTPTDTYGYTF. CDR3 coding DNA: TGTGCCAGCACCCCCACGGACACCTATGGCTACACCTTC.

The chain combines TRBV7-8 with TRBJ2-2; maybe TRBD2 (6 bases). Per germline, CDR1 SGHVS and CDR2 FQNEAQ. The ends were cut back, 5 bases at V and 2 bases at J, with 15 bases in the middle. CDR3 length equals 16 residues. Here the CDR3 reads CASSPAGGRNTGELFF. The CDR3 DNA sequence: TGTGCCAGCAGCCCTGCCGGGGGAAGAAACACCGGGGAGCTGTTTTTT.

V gene TRBV27 combines with J gene TRBJ2-1; 10 nucleotides align to TRBD1. The trim removed 2 bases at V and 7 bases at J, leaving 8 bases unmatched. The CDR3 is made up of 16 amino acids. Germline CDR1 is MNHEY and CDR2 is SMNVEV (reference sequence). CDR3 DNA sequence: TGTGCCAGCAGTTTAGATGGGACAGGGGTTTTTAATGAGCAGTTCTTC. Translation: CASSLDGTGVFNEQFF.

This clone was found once. V is TRBV10-3 and J is TRBJ2-7; a possible D gene is TRBD2 (6 bases). The CDR3 length is 14 residues. Germline CDR1 ENHRY, CDR2 SYGVKD. The germline V and J ends were trimmed by 6 bases and 0 bases, with 12 bases remaining between them. The CDR3 region is CAIRGTLSSYEQYF. CDR3 coding DNA: TGTGCCATCAGGGGGACTTTAAGCTCCTACGAGCAGTACTTC.

The chain recombines TRBV9 with TRBJ2-5; 15 bases agree with TRBD2. V gave up 0 bases and J gave up 4 bases; unmatched junction bases: 10. CDR1 is SGDLS, CDR2 YYNGEE, per germline. The CDR3 is 19 amino acids. The chain's CDR3 is CASSVGRTSGGAGGETQYF. CDR3 in DNA: TGTGCCAGCAGCGTAGGAAGGACTAGCGGGGGGGCCGGTGGAGAGACCCAGTACTTC.

The rearrangement joins TRBV2 to TRBJ2-6; 7 nucleotides match TRBD2. The junction had 14 bases not matched to a gene; V was cut back by 9 bases and J by 0 bases. The CDR3 totals 18 residues. CDR1 is SNHLY and CDR2 is FYNNEI in the germline V gene. The DNA for the CDR3 is TGTGCCAGGACGGTGGGGGGGAGAGGGAGCTCTGGGGCCAACGTCCTGACTTTC. Translated, it gives CARTVGGRGSSGANVLTF.

V is TRBV12-3 or TRBV12-4 and J is TRBJ1-1; D gene ambiguous. Trimming stripped 5 bases from V and 4 bases from J, with 5 bases between. The CDR3 sequence is 11 residues long. The CDR3, as DNA: TGTGCCAGCAGTGGAGGCACTGAAGCTTTCTTT. Translation: CASSGGTEAFF.

There are many counts of this clone. V usage is TRBV4-2 and J usage is TRBJ2-3; no reliable D call. Germline V gene lookup returns CDR1 LGHNA and CDR2 YNFKEQ. The CDR3 has 12 amino acids. V shed 1 base and J shed 4 bases, with 3 bases lying between them. The chain's CDR3 is CASSQAADTQYF. DNA of the CDR3: TGTGCCAGCAGCCAAGCGGCAGATACGCAGTATTTT.

CDR3 residues: CASSLGSNYGYTF. CDR3 DNA sequence: TGTGCCAGCAGTCTAGGGAGTAACTATGGCTACACCTTC. The chain carries TRBV12-3 or TRBV12-4 and TRBJ1-2; no clear D gene. V lost 5 bases to trimming and J lost 1 base, with 8 bases between them. The CDR3 contains 13 residues.

This clone was seen once. The gene calls are TRBV19 and TRBJ1-5, with no clear D. Germline CDR1 and CDR2: LNHDA and SQIVND (reference sequence). This CDR3 region has 14 residues. Trimming removed 6 bases at V and 3 bases at J, with 12 bases between. CDR3 in DNA: TGTGCCAGTAGGCTCGACGGAGCCAATCAGCCCCAGCATTTT. Protein: CASRLDGANQPQHF.

V is TRBV4-1 and J is TRBJ1-3, with 8 bases that match TRBD1. CDR1 MGHRA and CDR2 YSYEKL come from the germline V gene. The CDR3 contains 21 residues. With V trimmed by 2 bases and J by 1 base, 19 bases remained unmatched. CDR3 DNA sequence: TGCGCCAGCAGCCAATTCCAAACGGGACAGGTCCCTGAAACTTCTGGAAACACCATATATTTT. Protein: CASSQFQTGQVPETSGNTIYF.

This clone was counted a single time. The CDR3 bases are TGTGCCAGTAGTATTGGGACAGGGACATTGAATTCACCCCTCCACTTT. Translation gives CASSIGTGTLNSPLHF. V usage is TRBV19 and J usage is TRBJ1-6; the match to TRBD1 covers 9 bases. Germline lookup yields CDR1 LNHDA and CDR2 SQIVND (reference sequence). V was pared by 3 bases and J by 7 bases, with 7 bases of the junction left unmatched. The length of the CDR3 is 16 residues. Full variable domain (remainder filled in from reference TRBV19 and TRBJ1-6): DGGITQSPKYLFRKEGQNVTLSCEQNLNHDAMYWYRQDPGQGLRLIYYSQIVNDFQKGDIAEGYSVSREKKESFPLTVTSAQKNPTAFYLCASSIGTGTLNSPLHFGNGTRLTVT.

The rearrangement uses TRBV3-1 (or the pseudogene TRBV3-2) and TRBJ2-7, with TRBD1 matching over 8 bases. J was trimmed by 0 bases and V by 2 bases; bases with no gene match: 3. This CDR3 has 15 amino acids. Germline V gene sequence: CDR1 LGHDT, CDR2 YNNKEL (reference sequence). CDR3 in DNA: TGTGCCAGCAGCCAAAACAGGGGGATCTCCTACGAGCAGTACTTC. This codes for CASSQNRGISYEQYF.

The rearrangement uses TRBV5-6 and TRBJ1-2, with D possibly TRBD1 on 5 matching bases. The V gene lost 0 bases and the J gene lost 8 bases, with 8 bases spanning the gap. The CDR3 is 12 amino acids. CDR1 SGHDT and CDR2 YYEEEE come from the germline V gene. CDR3: CASSLVEGGYTF. The CDR3 DNA reads TGTGCCAGCAGCTTGGTGGAGGGGGGCTACACCTTC.